A single sample gave rise to the 22 T cell receptor beta chains below, sequenced in a study of cytomegalovirus exposure and HLA in healthy donors. The PCR made use of 60 Vbeta and 13 Jbeta primers. The data were produced by immunoSEQ multiplex PCR, yet TCRdb's version contains in-frame clones alone and is incomplete. The data hold about 150,000 clones, with 80% observed a single time. Sample: PBMCs. These receptors all stem from a woman in her forties in good health and CMV-seronegative.

The V gene is TRBV7-9, the J gene TRBJ2-7, with TRBD2 matching over 10 bases. Germline CDR1 is SEHNR and CDR2 is FQNEAQ (reference sequence). The CDR3 extends over 14 amino acids. The V segment lost 3 bases and the J segment 6 bases; nucleotides outside the gene matches: 5. CDR3 nucleotide sequence: TGTGCCAGCAGCTTCACTAGCGGGGCTGCCGAGCAGTACTTC. It yields the protein CASSFTSGAAEQYF.

The chain employs TRBV5-1 and TRBJ2-1; 7 bases map to TRBD2. The V gene's germline CDR1 is SGHRS and CDR2 YFSETQ. V shed 0 bases, J shed 8 bases, and the junction held 5 bases outside the gene matches. The CDR3 is 14 residues long. CDR3 protein: CASSLGTSSDEQFF. The DNA of the CDR3 is TGCGCCAGCAGCTTGGGGACTAGTTCCGATGAGCAGTTCTTC.

The rearrangement uses TRBV10-1 and TRBJ2-5, with D uncertain. The CDR3 length is 18 residues. CDR1 and CDR2 from the germline V gene are WNHNN and SYGVQD (reference sequence). V was pared by 0 bases and J by 3 bases, with 20 bases between. The CDR3 region has the DNA TGCGCCAGCAGTGAGTCCAATGGAGTTCTTAGATCCAAAGAGACCCAGTACTTC. Translation gives CASSESNGVLRSKETQYF.

The V and J genes are TRBV11-1 and TRBJ2-1; TRBD2 matches 7 bases. V lost 4 bases, J lost 5 bases, and 14 bases stayed unmatched. Germline V gene lookup returns CDR1 SGHAT and CDR2 FQDESV (reference sequence). The CDR3 spans 17 residues. CDR3 loop: CASSSRGAASGNNEQFF. The CDR3 DNA follows: TGTGCCAGCAGCTCCCGAGGCGCGGCTAGCGGAAACAATGAGCAGTTCTTC.

The chain carries TRBV15 and TRBJ2-3; no clear D gene. Trimming removed 5 bases at V and 4 bases at J, with 13 bases between. The CDR3 has 14 residues. Germline lookup yields CDR1 LNHNV and CDR2 YYDKDF (reference sequence). This CDR3 is CATSSESGADTQYF. CDR3 bases: TGTGCCACCAGCTCAGAGTCGGGTGCAGATACGCAGTATTTT.

Remarks on this clone: One end of the junction fails to match germline, which may point to a read error. This chain joins TRBV7-9 and TRBJ2-2, with 11 bases aligning to TRBD1. The CDR3 is 18 residues long. CDR1 is SEHNR, CDR2 FQNEAQ, per germline (reference sequence). This CDR3 reads CSSSSPPPGQGGTGELFF. The CDR3 bases are TGTTCCAGCAGCTCACCCCCGCCGGGACAGGGGGGCACCGGGGAGCTGTTTTTT.

The sample holds one count of this clone. The junction departs from the called germline gene at one end, perhaps through a read error. This rearrangement joins TRBV7-9 to TRBJ2-7, with TRBD2 matching 7 bases. This CDR3 spans 15 amino acids. The germline gives CDR1 SEHNR, CDR2 FQNEAQ (reference sequence). This CDR3 reads CSSSLAGGTNYEQYF. DNA for the CDR3: TGTTCCAGCAGCTTAGCCGGAGGGACTAACTACGAGCAGTACTTC.

This chain connects TRBV6-6 to TRBJ2-1; tentative D call: TRBD2 (5 bases). The CDR3 is made up of 16 amino acids. The germline gives CDR1 MNHNY, CDR2 SVGAGI (reference sequence). Trimming pared 0 bases from V and 8 bases from J, leaving 17 bases between. The CDR3 nucleotides read TGTGCCAGCAGTTACTCATGGTGGGAGATGATGGATGAGCAGTTCTTC. It is translated as CASSYSWWEMMDEQFF.

This chain links TRBV10-3 with TRBJ2-1, with TRBD2 identical over 13 bases. Trimming took 4 bases from V and 5 from J; bases not matched to a gene: 5. CDR1 and CDR2 from the germline V gene are ENHRY and SYGVKD. The CDR3 sequence is 16 residues long. The CDR3 sequence is CAISGETSGRDNEQFF. As DNA, the CDR3 is TGTGCCATCAGTGGGGAAACTAGCGGGAGGGACAATGAGCAGTTCTTC.

DNA for the CDR3: TGTGCCAGCAGTCCCCCCAGATCCATGAACACTGAAGCTTTCTTT. Its translation is CASSPPRSMNTEAFF. The chain carries TRBV28 and TRBJ1-1; D ambiguous. V was cut by 5 bases and J by 0 bases, with 13 bases left in between. The CDR3 extends over 15 amino acids. CDR1 and CDR2 (germline): MDHEN, SYDVKM. Full variable domain (missing parts from reference TRBV28 and TRBJ1-1): DVKVTQSSRYLVKRTGEKVFLECVQDMDHENMFWYRQDPGLGLRLIYFSYDVKMKEKGDIPEGYSVSREKKERFSLILESASTNQTSMYLCASSPPRSMNTEAFFGQGTRLTVV.

V and J are TRBV9 and TRBJ2-1, with D perhaps TRBD1 (5 bases). V was pared by 0 bases and J by 3 bases, with 13 bases between. The germline V gene encodes CDR1 SGDLS and CDR2 YYNGEE. CDR3 length: 16 amino acids. The CDR3, as DNA: TGTGCCAGCAGCGTAGGGGGCCCCAGTAACTACAATGAGCAGTTCTTC. This gives the protein CASSVGGPSNYNEQFF.

This rearrangement joins TRBV6-5 to TRBJ2-5, with 7 positions matching TRBD2. Germline trimming cut 6 bases from V and 3 bases from J; bases unmatched to any gene: 10. There are 15 residues in the CDR3. The germline CDR1 and CDR2 sequences are MNHEY and SVGAGI. The chain's CDR3 is CASRGPGGPKETQYF. The CDR3 DNA sequence: TGTGCCAGCAGGGGACCGGGAGGCCCAAAAGAGACCCAGTACTTC.

The rearrangement uses TRBV5-6 and TRBJ1-3; D call uncertain. This CDR3 has 18 residues. Trimming removed 1 base from V and 0 bases from J, with 17 bases in between. Germline V lookup: CDR1 SGHDT, CDR2 YYEEEE. CDR3 sequence: CASSLLTEEKTSGNTIYF. CDR3 in DNA: TGTGCCAGCAGCTTGCTCACGGAGGAAAAGACCTCTGGAAACACCATATATTTT. Using reference TRBV5-6 and TRBJ1-3 for the parts outside the CDR3, the full variable domain is DAGVTQSPTHLIKTRGQQVTLRCSPKSGHDTVSWYQQALGQGPQFIFQYYEEEERQRGNFPDRFSGHQFPNYSSELNVNALLLGDSALYLCASSLLTEEKTSGNTIYFGEGSWLTVV.

The rearrangement uses TRBV28 and TRBJ2-7; the match to TRBD1 covers 7 bases. The CDR3 runs to 14 residues. Germline values: CDR1 MDHEN, CDR2 SYDVKM. J was trimmed by 0 bases and V by 5 bases; bases with no gene match: 4. The CDR3 region is CASSRTGSSYEQYF. The CDR3 DNA is TGTGCCAGCAGTCGGACAGGTTCCTCCTACGAGCAGTACTTC.

V is TRBV19 and J is TRBJ1-2; 7 nucleotides align to TRBD1. V shed 4 bases and J 6 bases; nucleotides not matched to a gene: 8. Germline CDR1 and CDR2: LNHDA and SQIVND (reference sequence). This CDR3 region has 14 residues. This chain's CDR3 is CASSTTGEIHGYTF. The CDR3 DNA sequence: TGTGCCAGTAGTACTACAGGGGAAATTCATGGCTACACCTTC.

In the case of this clone: The junction and the germline gene differ at one end; a read error may be behind it. The V gene is TRBV7-9, the J gene TRBJ1-4; possible D gene TRBD1, 6 bases. From germline, CDR1 is SEHNR and CDR2 FQNEAQ (reference sequence). There are 15 residues in the CDR3. The CDR3 DNA is TGTTCCAGCAGCTTAGGGATGGGGGCACATGAAAAACTGTTTTTT. This sequence encodes CSSSLGMGAHEKLFF. The variable domain in full, completed from reference TRBV7-9 and TRBJ1-4, reads DTGVSQNPRHKITKRGQNVTFRCDPISEHNRLYWYRQTLGQGPEFLTYFQNEAQLEKSRLLSDRFSAERPKGSFSTLEIQRTEQGDSAMYLCSSSLGMGAHEKLFFGSGTQLSVL.

V usage is TRBV18 and J usage is TRBJ2-7; D is unresolved. With 3 bases removed from V and 0 bases from J, the gap between germline ends came to 9 bases. This CDR3 contains 14 residues. Germline CDR1 reads KGHSH; CDR2 reads LQKENI. The CDR3 coding sequence is TGTGCCAGCTCACCGTCCACCGGCTCCTACGAGCAGTACTTC. Its protein is CASSPSTGSYEQYF.

The chain employs TRBV4-1 and TRBJ2-7; D ambiguous. The germline V gene encodes CDR1 MGHRA and CDR2 YSYEKL. Deletions cut 3 bases from V and 4 bases from J, with 13 bases between. This CDR3 is 14 amino acids long. The CDR3 DNA follows: TGCGCCAGCAGCCATAGAGTCGCGGCTTACGAGCAGTACTTC. Amino acid sequence: CASSHRVAAYEQYF.

This sequence joins TRBV5-1 and TRBJ2-4, with a tentative D call TRBD1 (5 bases). Germline loops: CDR1 SGHRS, CDR2 YFSETQ. V lost 0 bases to trimming and J lost 12 bases, with 19 bases between them. The CDR3 loop spans 15 amino acids. The CDR3 spells CASSLVDRDIDSQYF. Written as DNA, the CDR3 is TGCGCCAGCAGCTTGGTAGACAGAGATATAGACAGTCAGTACTTC.

CDR3 in DNA: TGTGCCATCAGTGATACCCGCGCGGTGGGACTAGCGGGCCAAGAGACCCAGTACTTC. Amino acids: CAISDTRAVGLAGQETQYF. The J gene is TRBJ2-5, the V gene TRBV10-3, with 12 positions matching TRBD2. The CDR3 has 19 residues. Germline CDR1 ENHRY, CDR2 SYGVKD. J was trimmed by 1 base and V by 3 bases; bases with no gene match: 12.

CDR3 nucleotides: TGTGCCTGGACAGGGGCGCCTAATTCACCCCTCCACTTT. It yields the protein CAWTGAPNSPLHF. This rearrangement joins TRBV30 to TRBJ1-6, with a tentative D call TRBD1 (6 bases). V was clipped by 4 bases and J by 6 bases, with 10 bases between them. CDR1 and CDR2 (germline): GTSNPN, SVGIG (reference sequence). This CDR3 spans 13 amino acids.

This rearrangement joins TRBV7-6 to TRBJ1-6, with TRBD1 matching 7 bases. Trimming removed 2 bases from V and 9 bases from J; junction bases left unmatched: 7. Germline V gene data show CDR1 as SGHVS and CDR2 as FNYEAQ. The CDR3 has 15 residues. The CDR3 DNA reads as TGTGCCAGCAGCTTATGGCAGGGGGAGGTTTCACCCCTCCACTTT. Its protein product is CASSLWQGEVSPLHF.